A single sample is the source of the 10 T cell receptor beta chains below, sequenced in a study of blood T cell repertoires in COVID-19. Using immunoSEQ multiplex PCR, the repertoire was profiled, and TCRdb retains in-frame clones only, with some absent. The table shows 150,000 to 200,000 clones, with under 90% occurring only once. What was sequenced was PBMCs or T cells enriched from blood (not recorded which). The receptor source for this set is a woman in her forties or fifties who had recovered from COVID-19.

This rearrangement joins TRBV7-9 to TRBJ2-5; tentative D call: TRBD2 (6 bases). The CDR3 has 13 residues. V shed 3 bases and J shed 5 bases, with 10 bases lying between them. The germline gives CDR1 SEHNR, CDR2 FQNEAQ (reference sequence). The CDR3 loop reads CASSFGLAETQYF. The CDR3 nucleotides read TGTGCCAGCAGCTTCGGTCTAGCGGAGACCCAGTACTTC.

CDR3 bases: TGTGCCAGCCGGAAGGACAGTACCCACACCGGGGAGCTGTTTTTT. Translated, it gives CASRKDSTHTGELFF. The chain couples TRBV6-5 to TRBJ2-2; weak D call: TRBD1 (6 bases). Germline V gives CDR1 MNHEY, CDR2 SVGAGI. V dropped 8 bases and J dropped 3 bases, with 16 bases sitting between them. This CDR3 has 15 amino acids.

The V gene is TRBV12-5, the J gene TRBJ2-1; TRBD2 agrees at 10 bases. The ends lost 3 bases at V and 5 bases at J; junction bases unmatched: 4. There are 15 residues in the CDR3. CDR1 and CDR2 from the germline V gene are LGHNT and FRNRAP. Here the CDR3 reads CASGFDLAGDNEQFF. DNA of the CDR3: TGTGCTAGTGGTTTTGACCTAGCGGGAGACAATGAGCAGTTCTTC.

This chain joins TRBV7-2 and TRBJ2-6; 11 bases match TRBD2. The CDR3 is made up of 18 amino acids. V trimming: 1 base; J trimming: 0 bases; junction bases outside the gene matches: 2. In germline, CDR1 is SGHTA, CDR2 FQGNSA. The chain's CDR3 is CASSLGLAGRSGANVLTF. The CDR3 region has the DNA TGTGCCAGCAGCTTAGGACTAGCGGGGCGCTCTGGGGCCAACGTCCTGACTTTC.

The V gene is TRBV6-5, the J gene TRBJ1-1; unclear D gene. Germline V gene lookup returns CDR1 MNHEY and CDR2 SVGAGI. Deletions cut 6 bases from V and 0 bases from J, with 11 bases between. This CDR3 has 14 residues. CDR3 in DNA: TGTGCCAGCAGGCGTGTACAGATGAACACTGAAGCTTTCTTT. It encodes CASRRVQMNTEAFF.

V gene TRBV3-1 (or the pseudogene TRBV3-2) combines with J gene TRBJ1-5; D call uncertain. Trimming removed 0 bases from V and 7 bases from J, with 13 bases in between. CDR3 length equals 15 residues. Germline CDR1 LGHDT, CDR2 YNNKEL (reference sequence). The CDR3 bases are TGTGCCAGCAGCCAAGATTCGAGGGCGGGACAGCCCCAGCATTTT. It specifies CASSQDSRAGQPQHF.

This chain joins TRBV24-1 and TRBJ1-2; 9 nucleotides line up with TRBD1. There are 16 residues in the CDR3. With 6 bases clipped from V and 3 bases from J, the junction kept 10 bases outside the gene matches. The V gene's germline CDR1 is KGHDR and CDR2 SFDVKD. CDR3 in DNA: TGTGCCACCAGTAGACCGGACAGGGGATTTTACTATGGCTACACCTTC. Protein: CATSRPDRGFYYGYTF.

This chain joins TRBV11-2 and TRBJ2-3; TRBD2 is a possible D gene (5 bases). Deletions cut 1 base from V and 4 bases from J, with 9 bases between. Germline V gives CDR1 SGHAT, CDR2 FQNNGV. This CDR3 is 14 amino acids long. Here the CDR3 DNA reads TGTGCCAGCAGCTTAGGAGGGCCCCCAGATACGCAGTATTTT. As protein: CASSLGGPPDTQYF.

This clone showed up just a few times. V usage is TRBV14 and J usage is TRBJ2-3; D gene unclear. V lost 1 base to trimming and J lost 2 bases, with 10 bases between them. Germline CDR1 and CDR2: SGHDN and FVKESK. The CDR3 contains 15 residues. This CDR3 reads CASSQGRHATDTQYF. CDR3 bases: TGTGCCAGCAGCCAAGGAAGACATGCCACAGATACGCAGTATTTT.

The CDR3 region has the DNA TGTGCCAGCAGAATCTCCAGGGCGTATAATTCACCCCTCCACTTT. Its protein product is CASRISRAYNSPLHF. The chain uses TRBV28 and TRBJ1-6; TRBD1 is a possible D gene (5 bases). The CDR3 extends over 15 amino acids. CDR1 MDHEN and CDR2 SYDVKM come from the germline V gene. Deletions cut 6 bases from V and 4 bases from J, with 13 bases between.